A selection of T cell receptor beta chains follows, all from one sample in a study of blood T cell repertoires in COVID-19. Sequencing used immunoSEQ multiplex PCR; TCRdb keeps in-frame clones, though not all of them. Among approximately 220,000 clones listed, 84% were seen once. The sequencing input was PBMCs or T cells enriched from blood (not recorded which). These receptors all come from a middle-aged woman who had recovered from COVID-19. CDR3s include the opening cysteine and the closing phenylalanine or tryptophan. A D gene is named only where the DNA matches it firmly. Some rows have no size entry. The others give once, few or many, or a class for an expanded clone.

>12|TRBJ2-7|once|-|TRBV12-3/TRBV12-4
TGTGCCAGCAGTTACAGGTTCAACGAGCAGTACTTC
CASSYRFNEQYF
>12|TRBJ1-2|-|-|TRBV6-5
TGTGCCAGCAGGAGACAGGCGTATGGCTACACCTTC
CASRRQAYGYTF
>14|TRBJ1-2|-|-|TRBV2
TGTGCCAGCAGTGGGATACAGGGCAACTATGGCTACACCTTC
CASSGIQGNYGYTF
>15|TRBJ2-5|-|TRBD2|TRBV3-1/TRBV3-2
TGTGCCAGCAGCCTGACTAGCGGGGTAAAAGAGACCCAGTACTTC
CASSLTSGVKETQYF
>15|TRBJ2-3|-|TRBD2|TRBV24-1
TGTGCCACCGGGGAGAGTGGGAGGGCCGGAGGTACGCAGTATTTT
CATGESGRAGGTQYF
>15|TRBJ1-2|once|TRBD1|TRBV7-2
TGTGCCAGCACCGGACAGGTGGTAGCTGGATATGGCTACACCTTC
CASTGQVVAGYGYTF
>14|TRBJ2-1|once|TRBD2|TRBV5-4
TGTGCCAGCAGCCTTCCAACAGCGGGAGCTAGGTTGTTCTTC
CASSLPTAGARLFF
>13|TRBJ1-5|-|-|TRBV27
TGTGCCAGCAGTTTGAGGGAAGATCAGCCCCAGCATTTT
CASSLREDQPQHF
>15|TRBJ2-7|-|-|TRBV30
TGTGCCTGGAGCGCCTTGACGGGGGACCCCTACGAGCAGTACTTC
CAWSALTGDPYEQYF
>14|TRBJ2-1|-|-|TRBV11-3
TGTGCCAGCGGACTCCTAGGACCCTACAATGAGCAGTTCTTC
CASGLLGPYNEQFF
>14|TRBJ2-7|few|TRBD2|TRBV2
TGTGCCAGCTGTGCGGGAGGGAGCTCCTACGAGCAGTACTTC
CASCAGGSSYEQYF
>14|TRBJ2-5|-|-|TRBV21-1
TGTGCCAGCAGCAAACCGGGACAGCAAGAGACCCAGTACTTC
CASSKPGQQETQYF
>14|TRBJ2-2|-|-|TRBV30
TGTGCCTGGAGTAAAGTGGGGGGCACCGGGGAGCTGTTTTTT
CAWSKVGGTGELFF
>14|TRBJ2-5|-|TRBD2|TRBV5-1
TGCGCCAGCAGTCCGCCCCGGGAGGAGGAGACCCAGTACTTC
CASSPPREEETQYF
>14|TRBJ1-4|-|-|TRBV2
TGTGCCAGCACCTTGACAGGCGCCAATGAAAAACTGTTTTTT
CASTLTGANEKLFF
>14|TRBJ1-2|-|-|TRBV7-9
TGTGCCAGCAGCCCAATCGTAGTCTCGGGGGGCTACACCTTC
CASSPIVVSGGYTF
>16|TRBJ2-1|once|TRBD2|TRBV27
TGTGCCAGCAGTTTATACCCGGGGGGGTTCTACAATGAGCAGTTCTTC
CASSLYPGGFYNEQFF
>16|TRBJ1-1|-|-|TRBV24-1
TGTGCCACCGATGAGCCGTTGCAGGCTATGAACACTGAAGCTTTCTTT
CATDEPLQAMNTEAFF
>16|TRBJ2-1|-|-|TRBV5-5
TGTGCCAGCAGCTTGGAACAAGGGGGCGCGGGGAATGAGCAGTTCTTC
CASSLEQGGAGNEQFF
>20|TRBJ2-1|-|TRBD2|TRBV13
TGTGCCAGCAGCAAAACACTAGCGGGAGGATACCGCCGGTCCTACAATGAGCAGTTCTTC
CASSKTLAGGYRRSYNEQFF
>16|TRBJ2-3|-|-|TRBV4-2
TGTGCCAGCAGCCGGGAGTTCTCGGGGGGCACAGATACGCAGTATTTT
CASSREFSGGTDTQYF
>14|TRBJ1-6|-|TRBD1|TRBV2
TGTGCCAGTCGTGGGACAGGGGGCGGAGCACCCCTCCACTTT
CASRGTGGGAPLHF
>16|TRBJ2-1|-|TRBD2|TRBV29-1
TGCAGCGTTGAAGGTGAGACTAGCGGATTCTACAATGAGCAGTTCTTC
CSVEGETSGFYNEQFF
>14|TRBJ1-2|-|-|TRBV24-1
TGTGCCACCAGTGAGGGCCGTTACAACTATGGCTACACCTTC
CATSEGRYNYGYTF
>14|TRBJ1-1|-|-|TRBV19
TGTGCCAGTAGTACGCTTGAGGGAGTGACTGAAGCTTTCTTT
CASSTLEGVTEAFF
>13|TRBJ1-2|-|-|TRBV28
TGTGCCAGCAGTTTACAGAACGTCTATGGCTACACCTTC
CASSLQNVYGYTF
>16|TRBJ1-5|-|-|TRBV6-1
TGTGCCAGCAGTGACGACAGATCTGTTCGCAATCAGCCCCAGCATTTT
CASSDDRSVRNQPQHF
>15|TRBJ2-1|-|-|TRBV7-8
TGTGCCAGCAGCCCCGGGGGCGGGAGCTACAATGAGCAGTTCTTC
CASSPGGGSYNEQFF
>16|TRBJ2-1|-|-|TRBV5-5
TGTGCCAGCAGGCTAGCCCAAAGTTATTCCTACAATGAGCAGTTCTTC
CASRLAQSYSYNEQFF
>15|TRBJ1-6|-|-|TRBV30
TGTGCCTGGACCGGTAGGGGTTCCCAACATTCACCCCTCCACTTT
CAWTGRGSQHSPLHF
>15|TRBJ2-5|-|-|TRBV28
TGTGCCAGCAGTTCCTCAAGGGGTCCACAAGAGACCCAGTACTTC
CASSSSRGPQETQYF
>14|TRBJ2-3|-|TRBD2|TRBV29-1
TGCAGCGTCTTAGGACTAGCGGGGCCTAGTACGCAGTATTTT
CSVLGLAGPSTQYF
>17|TRBJ2-3|-|TRBD2|TRBV7-2
TGTGCCAGCAGCTTAGAAGGACTAGCGGGAGGAACAGATACGCAGTATTTT
CASSLEGLAGGTDTQYF
>15|TRBJ2-4|-|-|TRBV29-1
TGCAGCGCGGGAGATTTCCAGCGAGCCAAAAACATTCAGTACTTC
CSAGDFQRAKNIQYF
>15|TRBJ2-5|few|-|TRBV2
TGTGCCAGCAGTGAAGATAACAGGGTTCAAGAGACCCAGTACTTC
CASSEDNRVQETQYF
>12|TRBJ1-1|-|-|TRBV10-3
TGTGCCATCAGTCCAGACAGAACTGAAGCTTTCTTT
CAISPDRTEAFF
>16|TRBJ2-7|-|TRBD2|TRBV7-8
TGTGCCAGCAGCTTAGTCTCCAGCGGGATCTTCTACGAGCAGTACTTC
CASSLVSSGIFYEQYF
>16|TRBJ2-2|-|TRBD2|TRBV5-1
TGCGCCAGCAGCTCCCTAGCGGGAGGGCCCGCCGGGGAGCTGTTTTTT
CASSSLAGGPAGELFF
>13|TRBJ1-4|-|-|TRBV4-1
TGCGCCAGCAGCCTCGAAGAGGGTGAAAAACTGTTTTTT
CASSLEEGEKLFF
>15|TRBJ1-3|-|-|TRBV19
TGTGCCAGTAGTATTGAGGGCAGGTTTGGAAACACCATATATTTT
CASSIEGRFGNTIYF
>15|TRBJ2-2|-|TRBD2|TRBV29-1
TGCAGCGGGATGGGAGGGTACACAAACACCGGGGAGCTGTTTTTT
CSGMGGYTNTGELFF
>13|TRBJ2-7|-|-|TRBV14
TGTGCCAGCAGCCCGCAGGGGACCCACGAGCAGTACTTC
CASSPQGTHEQYF
>14|TRBJ2-7|-|-|TRBV6-6
TGTGCCAGCTGCCCGGGGTCGGACTCCTACGAGCAGTACTTC
CASCPGSDSYEQYF
>14|TRBJ1-6|-|TRBD1|TRBV5-1
TGCGCCAGCAGCAGGGACAGGGAAGGTTCACCCCTCCACTTT
CASSRDREGSPLHF
>14|TRBJ2-2|-|-|TRBV5-1
TGCGCCAGCAGCTTGGCCCCTAACACCGGGGAGCTGTTTTTT
CASSLAPNTGELFF
>16|TRBJ1-4|-|TRBD1|TRBV7-2
TGTGCCAGCAGCTCACGTACCGGGACAGGAACTGAAAAACTGTTTTTT
CASSSRTGTGTEKLFF
>16|TRBJ1-6|-|-|TRBV7-9
TGTGCCAGCAGCTTAGTAAGGAGCTCCTATAATTCACCCCTCCACTTT
CASSLVRSSYNSPLHF
>15|TRBJ1-1|-|-|TRBV3-1/TRBV3-2
TGTGCCAGCAGCCCGGATGGGGCGCCTAACACTGAAGCTTTCTTT
CASSPDGAPNTEAFF
>15|TRBJ2-3|-|TRBD1|TRBV7-2
TGTGCCAGCAGCCCCAGGGGGCAAAGCACAGATACGCAGTATTTT
CASSPRGQSTDTQYF
>16|TRBJ1-1|-|-|TRBV5-8
TGTGCCAGCAGCTTTTATCTACAGGCCATCAACACTGAAGCTTTCTTT
CASSFYLQAINTEAFF
>16|TRBJ2-2|-|TRBD2|TRBV7-3
TGTGCCAGCAGCTTAAATACACCGGGAGGAAGTGGGGAGCTGTTTTTT
CASSLNTPGGSGELFF
>15|TRBJ2-1|once|TRBD2|TRBV19
TGTGCCAGTAGCCCTGGACTAGCGAATCAAGGTGAGCAGTTCTTC
CASSPGLANQGEQFF
>14|TRBJ1-1|-|TRBD1|TRBV19
TGTGCCAGTATCCCGGACCCAGGGGGCACTGAAGCTTTCTTT
CASIPDPGGTEAFF
>13|TRBJ1-1|few|-|TRBV15
TGTGCCACCAGCGGGGGACAGAACACTGAAGCTTTCTTT
CATSGGQNTEAFF